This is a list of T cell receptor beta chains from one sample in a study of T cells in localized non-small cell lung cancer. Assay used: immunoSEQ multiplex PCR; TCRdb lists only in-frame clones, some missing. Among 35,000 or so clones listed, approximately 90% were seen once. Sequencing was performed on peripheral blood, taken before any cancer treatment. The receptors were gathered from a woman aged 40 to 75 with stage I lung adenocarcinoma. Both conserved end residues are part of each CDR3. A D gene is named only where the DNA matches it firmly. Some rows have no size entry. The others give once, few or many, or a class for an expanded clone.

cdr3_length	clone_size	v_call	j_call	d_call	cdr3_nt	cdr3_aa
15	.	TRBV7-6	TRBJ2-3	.	TGTGCCAGCAGCGCGGGACGGCCGAGCACAGATACGCAGTATTTT	CASSAGRPSTDTQYF
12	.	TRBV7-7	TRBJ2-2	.	TGTGCCAGCAGCTTGGCTAGAGGGGAGCTGTTTTTT	CASSLARGELFF
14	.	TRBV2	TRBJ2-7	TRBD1	TGTGCCAGCAGCAGACAGGGGTCGGGGAACGAGCAGTACTTC	CASSRQGSGNEQYF
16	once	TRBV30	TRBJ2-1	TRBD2	TGTGCCTGGAGTGTAGCTACGCGGGGGGCCCCCAATGAGCAGTTCTTC	CAWSVATRGAPNEQFF
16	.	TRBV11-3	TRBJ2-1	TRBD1	TGTGCCAGCAGCGCGGGACAGGGGACGGGAAACAATGAGCAGTTCTTC	CASSAGQGTGNNEQFF
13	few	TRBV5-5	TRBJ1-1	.	TGTGCCAGCGAGAGAAACAGGAACACTGAAGCTTTCTTT	CASERNRNTEAFF
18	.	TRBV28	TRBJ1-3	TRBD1	TGTGCCAGCAGTTTTCAGTTAGGCGCAGGGGGAACTGGAAACACCATATATTTT	CASSFQLGAGGTGNTIYF
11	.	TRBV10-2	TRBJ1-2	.	TGCGCCAGCGGACAGAACTATGGCTACACCTTC	CASGQNYGYTF
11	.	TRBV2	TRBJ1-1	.	TGTGCCAGCAGTGAAAGTACTGAAGCTTTCTTT	CASSESTEAFF
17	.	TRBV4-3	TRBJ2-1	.	TGCGCCAGCAGCCAAGACGCCCGGCTGGGTCCCTACAATGAGCAGTTCTTC	CASSQDARLGPYNEQFF
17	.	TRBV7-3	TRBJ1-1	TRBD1	TGTGCCAGCAGCCTGGAGGGACAGCTATATTCGAACACTGAAGCTTTCTTT	CASSLEGQLYSNTEAFF
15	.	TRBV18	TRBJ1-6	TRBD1	TGTGCCAGCTCACGCACAGGGGGCTCTAATTCACCCCTCCACTTT	CASSRTGGSNSPLHF
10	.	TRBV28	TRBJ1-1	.	TGTGCCAGCAGTTCGGATGAAGCTTTCTTT	CASSSDEAFF
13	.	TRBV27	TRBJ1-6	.	TGTGCCAGCAGTTTAAACAGGGATTCACCCCTCCACTTT	CASSLNRDSPLHF
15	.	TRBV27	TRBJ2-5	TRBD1	TGTGCCAGCAGTCAAGGACAGGGGTTGAGAGAGACCCAGTACTTC	CASSQGQGLRETQYF
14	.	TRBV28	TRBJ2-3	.	TGTGCCAGCAGCTTATTTCGGGGCACAGATACGCAGTATTTT	CASSLFRGTDTQYF
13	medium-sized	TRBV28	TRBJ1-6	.	TGTGCCAGTACCGGGACACGAATCTCACCCCTCCACTTT	CASTGTRISPLHF
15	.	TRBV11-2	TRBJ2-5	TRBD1	TGTGCCAGCAGCTTCCGGGACAGGGTCGTGGAGACCCAGTACTTC	CASSFRDRVVETQYF
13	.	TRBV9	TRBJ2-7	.	TGTGCCAGCAACCCATTGGGGGGCCACGAGCAGTACTTC	CASNPLGGHEQYF
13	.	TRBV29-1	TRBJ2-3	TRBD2	TGCAGCGTTGTGAAGCGGGGGGCAGATACGCAGTATTTT	CSVVKRGADTQYF
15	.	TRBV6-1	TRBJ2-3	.	TGTGCCAGCGGTCACTGGGGGGTGAGCACAGATACGCAGTATTTT	CASGHWGVSTDTQYF
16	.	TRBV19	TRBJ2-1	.	TGTGCCAGTAGTGTCGGTTTACGGCCCCCCTACAATGAGCAGTTCTTC	CASSVGLRPPYNEQFF
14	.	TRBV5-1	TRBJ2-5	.	TGCGCCAGCAGCTTTTCTGGGGGGCACGAGACCCAGTACTTC	CASSFSGGHETQYF
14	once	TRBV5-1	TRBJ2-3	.	TGCGCCAGCAGCTTGGCTGACGGGACAGATACGCAGTATTTT	CASSLADGTDTQYF
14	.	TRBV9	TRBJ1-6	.	TGTGCCAGCACCCCGACAGGAGCGGATTCACCCCTCCACTTT	CASTPTGADSPLHF
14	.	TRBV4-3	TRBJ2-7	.	TGCGCCAGCAGCCAAGAACCGTCTAGCCACGAGCAGTACTTC	CASSQEPSSHEQYF
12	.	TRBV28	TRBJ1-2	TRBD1	TGTGCCAGCAGGGCCACAGGGGTTGGCTACACCTTC	CASRATGVGYTF
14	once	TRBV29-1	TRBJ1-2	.	TGCAGCGTTGGAAGGGACGGAGGAAACTATGGCTACACCTTC	CSVGRDGGNYGYTF
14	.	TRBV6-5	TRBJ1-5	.	TGTGCCAGCAGCTCCCCCCGGGACAATCAGCCCCAGCATTTT	CASSSPRDNQPQHF
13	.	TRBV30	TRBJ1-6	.	TGTGCCTGGAAACAGACAGTTAATTCACCCCTCCACTTT	CAWKQTVNSPLHF
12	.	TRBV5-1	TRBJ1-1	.	TGCGCCAGCAGCTTGGTCGACACTGAAGCTTTCTTT	CASSLVDTEAFF
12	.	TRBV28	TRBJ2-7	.	TGTGCCAGCAGTTTGGTGTTATACGAGCAGTACTTC	CASSLVLYEQYF
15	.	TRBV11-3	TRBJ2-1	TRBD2	TGTGCCAGCAGCTCCGGACGGGGGGGCCGTCGGGAGCAGTTCTTC	CASSSGRGGRREQFF
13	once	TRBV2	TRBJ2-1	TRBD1	TGTGCCAGCAGTGCACAGGGGGCTCGTGAGCAGTTCTTC	CASSAQGAREQFF
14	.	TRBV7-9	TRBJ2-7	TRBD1	TGTGCCAGCAGCTTGCGGGACAGGGTCCACGAGCAGTACTTC	CASSLRDRVHEQYF
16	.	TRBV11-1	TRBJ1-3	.	TGTGCCAGCAGCTTGGAATTGGGGAGCTCTGGAAACACCATATATTTT	CASSLELGSSGNTIYF
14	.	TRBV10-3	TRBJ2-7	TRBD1	TGTGCCATCAGTGGCCGGGACAGAGCCTACGAGCAGTACTTC	CAISGRDRAYEQYF
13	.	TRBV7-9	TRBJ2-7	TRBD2	TGTGCCAGCAGCTTAGAAAGCGGGGCGGAGCAGTACTTC	CASSLESGAEQYF
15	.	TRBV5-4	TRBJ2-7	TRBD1	TGTGCCAGCAGCCAACGGACAGGGGCATCCCAAGAGCAGTACTTC	CASSQRTGASQEQYF
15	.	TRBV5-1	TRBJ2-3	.	TGCGCCAGCAGCTTGGAAGACCCTAGCACAGATACGCAGTATTTT	CASSLEDPSTDTQYF
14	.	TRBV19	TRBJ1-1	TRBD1	TGTGCCACCCTGGACAGGTCTTCGAACACTGAAGCTTTCTTT	CATLDRSSNTEAFF
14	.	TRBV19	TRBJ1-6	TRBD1	TGTGCCAGTAGGAAAGGACAGGATAATTCACCCCTCCACTTT	CASRKGQDNSPLHF
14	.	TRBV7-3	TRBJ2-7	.	TGTGCCAGCAGCTTAAAACCCGGCTCCTACGAGCAGTACTTC	CASSLKPGSYEQYF
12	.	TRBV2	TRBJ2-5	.	TGTGCCAGCACGGGTGTAGAAGAGACCCAGTACTTC	CASTGVEETQYF
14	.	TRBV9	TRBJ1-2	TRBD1	TGTGCCAGCAGCCCACAGGGGTATACAGATGGCTACACCTTC	CASSPQGYTDGYTF
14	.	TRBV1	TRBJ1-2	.	TGCACCAGCAGCGTCTGCAGAGACCGAGATGGCTACACCTTC	CTSSVCRDRDGYTF
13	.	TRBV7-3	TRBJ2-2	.	TGTGCCAGCAGCTCCCGGATGGGCGGGGAGCTGTTTTTT	CASSSRMGGELFF
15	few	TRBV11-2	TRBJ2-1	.	TGTGCCAGCAGCCCTAACGGGACCCCCGGCAATGAGCAGTTCTTC	CASSPNGTPGNEQFF
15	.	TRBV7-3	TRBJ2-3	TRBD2	TGTGCCAGCAGCCCGGGGACTAGCGGCACAGATACGCAGTATTTT	CASSPGTSGTDTQYF